A single sample is the source of the 2 T cell receptor beta chains below, sequenced in a study of blood T cell repertoires in COVID-19. This table comes from immunoSEQ multiplex PCR, and its TCRdb copy is limited to in-frame clones, with some not included. The sample includes 35,000 to 50,000 clones, about 83% of them seen just once. The sequencing input was peripheral blood. The receptor source for this set is a woman aged 80 or over with acute or convalescent COVID-19.

This clone was picked up a small number of times. This chain uses TRBV6-5 with TRBJ1-2; 9 nucleotides agree with TRBD1. In germline, CDR1 is MNHEY, CDR2 SVGAGI. V was clipped by 0 bases and J by 8 bases; unmatched bases: 4. The CDR3 extends over 14 amino acids. This CDR3 is CASSYSGQGQGYTF. As DNA, the CDR3 is TGTGCCAGCAGTTACTCGGGACAGGGTCAGGGCTACACCTTC.

The DNA of the CDR3 is TGTGCCAGTAGCCGCTCTGGACAGGCAACCTATGGCTACACCTTC. Protein: CASSRSGQATYGYTF. The J gene is TRBJ1-2, the V gene TRBV19, with 7 nucleotides matching TRBD1. The CDR3 spans 15 residues. With 6 bases clipped from V and 4 bases from J, the junction kept 11 bases outside the gene matches. CDR1 is LNHDA and CDR2 is SQIVND in the germline V gene (reference sequence).